This entry is about one T cell receptor beta chain. Per the study methods: Quantification of nucleated cells was approximated via reference gene primer amplification. Clones were sequenced by immunoSEQ multiplex PCR, and TCRdb holds only the in-frame ones, with some missing. The V and J calls and clone size are taken from that table; D and trimming were inferred from the DNA. The sample lists 400,000 to 550,000 clones; roughly 87% were seen once. Germline-derived CDR1 and CDR2 are SGHNT and YYREEE (reference sequence). Trimming at V came to 3 bases and at J to 9 bases, leaving 6 bases not matched to a gene. CDR3 length: 15 amino acids. This specimen belongs to a study of blood T cell repertoires in COVID-19. Study context: Acute and convalescent COVID-19 specimens originated in the United States, Italy and Spain. From T cells, B-cell-depleted T cells, or PBMCs came the material, which was cDNA or gDNA.

Participants came from fewer than 25 US areas, aged about 18 to 89 years. This chain connects TRBV5-4 to TRBJ1-6; 10 bases align to TRBD1. The clonotype was recovered from a woman aged 18-35 years with acute COVID-19. Sequences were obtained from PBMCs or T cells enriched from blood (not recorded which). CDR3: CASSYDRGRISPLHF. CDR3 nucleotides: TGTGCCAGCAGCTACGACAGGGGGCGCATTTCACCCCTCCACTTT. Based on the CDR3 plus reference TRBV5-4 and TRBJ1-6, the full variable domain is ETGVTQSPTHLIKTRGQQVTLRCSSQSGHNTVSWYQQALGQGPQFIFQYYREEENGRGNFPPRFSGLQFPNYSSELNVNALELDDSALYLCASSYDRGRISPLHFGNGTRLTVT.